The rows below give T cell receptor beta chains drawn from one sample of a study of glioma-infiltrating T cells. In TCRdb, the multiplex PCR reads were re-called with MiXCR into one record per CDR3 protein. The sample records more than 100,000 distinct CDR3 sequences, around 31% being singletons. Material for sequencing was glioma tissue, nonneoplastic brain tissue, or PBMCs (not recorded which). The receptors originated from a human donor with low-grade glioma or glioblastoma, undergoing nonglioma brain surgery, or in good health (not recorded which). Both conserved end residues are part of each CDR3. A D gene is named only where the DNA matches it firmly. Expanded clones get a size class; other rows say once, few or many, or leave the size out.

d_call: NA
j_call: TRBJ2-7
clone_size: NA
v_call: TRBV7-9
cdr3_aa: CASSFATPREQYF
cdr3_nt: TGTGCCAGCAGCTTTGCCACTCCGCGGGAGCAGTACTTC

d_call: NA
j_call: TRBJ1-2
clone_size: NA
v_call: TRBV19
cdr3_aa: CASSMGHPTGGHTF
cdr3_nt: TGTGCCAGTAGTATGGGACATCCTACAGGAGGCCACACCTTC

d_call: NA
j_call: TRBJ2-3
clone_size: NA
v_call: TRBV10-3
cdr3_aa: CAISESVGSDTQYF
cdr3_nt: TGTGCCATCAGTGAGTCAGTTGGTTCAGATACGCAGTATTTT

d_call: NA
j_call: TRBJ2-1
clone_size: NA
v_call: TRBV2
cdr3_aa: CASSYGQYEQFF
cdr3_nt: TGTGCCAGCAGTTACGGGCAGTATGAGCAGTTCTTC

d_call: NA
j_call: TRBJ2-7
clone_size: few
v_call: TRBV12-3/TRBV12-4
cdr3_aa: CASSLQALGPYEQYF
cdr3_nt: TGTGCCAGCAGCCTTCAGGCTTTAGGCCCCTACGAGCAGTACTTC

d_call: TRBD1
j_call: TRBJ1-1
clone_size: many
v_call: TRBV7-8
cdr3_aa: CASSLYQGDTEAFF
cdr3_nt: TGTGCCAGCAGCCTATATCAGGGGGACACTGAAGCTTTCTTT

d_call: NA
j_call: TRBJ1-5
clone_size: NA
v_call: TRBV12-3/TRBV12-4
cdr3_aa: CASREGLQPQHF
cdr3_nt: TGTGCCAGCAGGGAAGGGCTCCAGCCCCAGCATTTT

d_call: NA
j_call: TRBJ2-3
clone_size: NA
v_call: TRBV5-1
cdr3_aa: CASSLSENLADTQYF
cdr3_nt: TGCGCCAGCAGCTTATCGGAGAACCTCGCAGATACGCAGTATTTT

d_call: TRBD2
j_call: TRBJ2-3
clone_size: many
v_call: TRBV7-8
cdr3_aa: CASSLGLAGTSTDTQYF
cdr3_nt: TGTGCCAGCAGCCTAGGACTAGCGGGGACTAGCACAGATACGCAGTATTTT

d_call: NA
j_call: TRBJ1-2
clone_size: many
v_call: TRBV2
cdr3_aa: CASSEEGVSGYTF
cdr3_nt: TGTGCCAGCAGTGAAGAGGGGGTTTCCGGCTACACCTTC

d_call: NA
j_call: TRBJ1-4
clone_size: NA
v_call: TRBV7-9
cdr3_aa: CASSLTPPNEKLFF
cdr3_nt: TGTGCCAGCAGCTTAACACCGCCTAATGAAAAACTGTTTTTT

d_call: TRBD1
j_call: TRBJ1-1
clone_size: few
v_call: TRBV30
cdr3_aa: CAWSRQGEAFF
cdr3_nt: TGTGCCTGGAGTAGACAGGGGGAAGCTTTCTTT

d_call: NA
j_call: TRBJ1-1
clone_size: many
v_call: TRBV6-2/TRBV6-3
cdr3_aa: CASSYEGRISEAFF
cdr3_nt: TGTGCCAGCAGTTACGAAGGGAGGATCTCTGAAGCTTTCTTT

d_call: NA
j_call: TRBJ2-4
clone_size: many
v_call: TRBV7-2
cdr3_aa: CASSPLQGSIQYF
cdr3_nt: TGTGCCAGCAGCCCGCTACAGGGTAGCATTCAGTACTTC

d_call: TRBD2
j_call: TRBJ2-1
clone_size: few
v_call: TRBV20-1
cdr3_aa: CSARPSGGAHEQFF
cdr3_nt: TGCAGTGCCCGACCCAGCGGGGGGGCCCATGAGCAGTTCTTC

d_call: NA
j_call: TRBJ2-3
clone_size: NA
v_call: TRBV11-2
cdr3_aa: CASSTPGIDTQYF
cdr3_nt: TGTGCCAGCAGCACCCCAGGGATAGATACGCAGTATTTT

d_call: NA
j_call: TRBJ2-7
clone_size: few
v_call: TRBV7-2
cdr3_aa: CASSPGAGPYEQYF
cdr3_nt: TGTGCCAGCAGCCCAGGTGCAGGGCCCTACGAGCAGTACTTC

d_call: TRBD2
j_call: TRBJ2-3
clone_size: NA
v_call: TRBV28
cdr3_aa: CASSSGGSTGTQYF
cdr3_nt: TGTGCCAGCTCTAGCGGGGGAAGCACAGGTACGCAGTATTTT

d_call: TRBD1
j_call: TRBJ1-5
clone_size: many
v_call: TRBV18
cdr3_aa: CASSPGGQGHQPQHF
cdr3_nt: TGTGCCAGCTCACCGGGAGGACAGGGACATCAGCCCCAGCATTTT

d_call: TRBD1
j_call: TRBJ2-1
clone_size: NA
v_call: TRBV15
cdr3_aa: CATSRLLGQGRVSYNEQFF
cdr3_nt: TGTGCCACCAGCAGACTTTTAGGACAGGGCCGCGTTTCCTACAATGAGCAGTTCTTC

d_call: NA
j_call: TRBJ1-3
clone_size: many
v_call: TRBV18
cdr3_aa: CASSPGISGNTIYF
cdr3_nt: TGTGCCAGCTCACCCGGGATCTCTGGAAACACCATATATTTT

d_call: NA
j_call: TRBJ2-5
clone_size: many
v_call: TRBV6-1
cdr3_aa: CATGRSQETQYF
cdr3_nt: TGTGCCACTGGGAGGAGCCAAGAGACCCAGTACTTC

d_call: NA
j_call: TRBJ2-3
clone_size: once
v_call: TRBV6-2/TRBV6-3
cdr3_aa: CGSSLGGAKDTQYF
cdr3_nt: TGTGGCAGCAGTTTGGGGGGGGCAAAAGATACGCAGTATTTT

d_call: NA
j_call: TRBJ1-5
clone_size: NA
v_call: TRBV20-1
cdr3_aa: CSASRHSNQPQHF
cdr3_nt: TGCAGTGCTAGCAGACATAGCAATCAGCCCCAGCATTTT

d_call: TRBD2
j_call: TRBJ2-1
clone_size: many
v_call: TRBV28
cdr3_aa: CASRGTSGGDYEQFF
cdr3_nt: TGTGCCAGCAGAGGGACTAGCGGGGGAGACTATGAGCAGTTCTTC

d_call: NA
j_call: TRBJ1-5
clone_size: NA
v_call: TRBV11-1
cdr3_aa: CASSNAGLDQPQHF
cdr3_nt: TGTGCCAGCAGCAACGCGGGGCTAGATCAGCCCCAGCATTTT

d_call: NA
j_call: TRBJ2-5
clone_size: NA
v_call: TRBV29-1
cdr3_aa: CSVGPEETQYF
cdr3_nt: TGCAGCGTTGGTCCGGAAGAGACCCAGTACTTC

d_call: NA
j_call: TRBJ2-5
clone_size: few
v_call: TRBV19
cdr3_aa: CASSIDRGLETQYF
cdr3_nt: TGTGCCAGTAGTATAGATAGAGGGTTGGAGACCCAGTACTTC

d_call: NA
j_call: TRBJ1-1
clone_size: NA
v_call: TRBV29-1
cdr3_aa: CSVIDGANTEAFF
cdr3_nt: TGCAGCGTTATTGACGGGGCGAACACTGAAGCTTTCTTT

d_call: NA
j_call: TRBJ2-5
clone_size: few
v_call: TRBV24-1
cdr3_aa: CATSDWAGPETQYF
cdr3_nt: TGTGCCACCAGTGATTGGGCCGGACCCGAGACCCAGTACTTC

d_call: NA
j_call: TRBJ2-7
clone_size: NA
v_call: TRBV19
cdr3_aa: CASSTDSSYYEQYF
cdr3_nt: TGTGCCAGTAGTACAGACAGTTCTTACTACGAGCAGTACTTC

d_call: NA
j_call: TRBJ2-3
clone_size: many
v_call: TRBV20-1
cdr3_aa: CSARVWTDTQYF
cdr3_nt: TGCAGTGCTAGAGTCTGGACAGATACGCAGTATTTT

d_call: NA
j_call: TRBJ2-5
clone_size: NA
v_call: TRBV30
cdr3_aa: CAWSVRQKETQYF
cdr3_nt: TGTGCCTGGAGTGTACGACAAAAAGAGACCCAGTACTTC

d_call: NA
j_call: TRBJ1-1
clone_size: many
v_call: TRBV7-8
cdr3_aa: CASSLAGASEAFF
cdr3_nt: TGTGCCAGCAGCTTAGCGGGAGCTAGTGAAGCTTTCTTT

d_call: NA
j_call: TRBJ1-5
clone_size: many
v_call: TRBV7-3
cdr3_aa: CASSPEQLTVQPQHF
cdr3_nt: TGTGCCAGCAGCCCGGAACAATTGACAGTTCAGCCCCAGCATTTT

d_call: TRBD2
j_call: TRBJ2-5
clone_size: NA
v_call: TRBV7-2
cdr3_aa: CASSRPETSGGEETQYF
cdr3_nt: TGTGCCAGCAGCCGTCCCGAGACTAGCGGGGGCGAGGAGACCCAGTACTTC

d_call: NA
j_call: TRBJ2-2
clone_size: NA
v_call: TRBV29-1
cdr3_aa: CSVGHFDKGGELFF
cdr3_nt: TGCAGCGTGGGACACTTTGACAAGGGCGGGGAGCTGTTTTTT

d_call: TRBD1
j_call: TRBJ1-1
clone_size: many
v_call: TRBV2
cdr3_aa: CASKRQGRNTEAFF
cdr3_nt: TGTGCCAGCAAACGACAGGGGAGGAACACTGAAGCTTTCTTT

d_call: NA
j_call: TRBJ1-1
clone_size: few
v_call: TRBV3-1
cdr3_aa: CASSQTSNTEAFF
cdr3_nt: TGTGCCAGCAGCCAAACCTCGAACACTGAAGCTTTCTTT

d_call: NA
j_call: TRBJ2-5
clone_size: many
v_call: TRBV18
cdr3_aa: CASSATRVETQYF
cdr3_nt: TGTGCCAGCTCAGCCACAAGGGTAGAGACCCAGTACTTC

d_call: TRBD1
j_call: TRBJ1-2
clone_size: NA
v_call: TRBV6-1
cdr3_aa: CASMAGTAPFNYGYTF
cdr3_nt: TGCGCCAGCATGGCCGGGACAGCGCCTTTTAACTATGGCTACACCTTC

d_call: NA
j_call: TRBJ2-3
clone_size: many
v_call: TRBV20-1
cdr3_aa: CSAKQGGTDTQYF
cdr3_nt: TGCAGTGCCAAACAGGGAGGCACAGATACGCAGTATTTT

d_call: TRBD1
j_call: TRBJ2-5
clone_size: many
v_call: TRBV7-2
cdr3_aa: CASSFQGARKETQYF
cdr3_nt: TGTGCCAGCAGCTTTCAGGGGGCAAGAAAAGAGACCCAGTACTTC

d_call: NA
j_call: TRBJ2-7
clone_size: NA
v_call: TRBV5-1
cdr3_aa: CASSGETSYEQYF
cdr3_nt: TGCGCCAGCAGTGGAGAGACGAGCTACGAGCAGTACTTC

d_call: NA
j_call: TRBJ1-4
clone_size: few
v_call: TRBV2
cdr3_aa: CASRSWGQIEKLFF
cdr3_nt: TGTGCCAGCAGGTCATGGGGCCAGATTGAAAAACTGTTTTTT

d_call: NA
j_call: TRBJ2-1
clone_size: few
v_call: TRBV2
cdr3_aa: CASRRRDEQFF
cdr3_nt: TGTGCCAGCCGGAGAAGGGATGAGCAGTTCTTC

d_call: NA
j_call: TRBJ2-2
clone_size: many
v_call: TRBV7-6
cdr3_aa: CASSLSTGLVGELFF
cdr3_nt: TGTGCCAGCAGCTTATCGACAGGTTTAGTCGGGGAGCTGTTTTTT

d_call: NA
j_call: TRBJ1-4
clone_size: many
v_call: TRBV28
cdr3_aa: CASSFEEKLFF
cdr3_nt: TGTGCCAGCAGTTTCGAGGAAAAACTGTTTTTT

d_call: NA
j_call: TRBJ1-1
clone_size: many
v_call: TRBV27
cdr3_aa: CASSLRGQRNTEAFF
cdr3_nt: TGTGCCAGCAGTTTACGGGGGCAGAGGAACACTGAAGCTTTCTTT

d_call: NA
j_call: TRBJ2-7
clone_size: NA
v_call: TRBV6-1
cdr3_aa: CASSSGSYEQYF
cdr3_nt: TGTGCCAGCAGTTCCGGGAGCTACGAGCAGTACTTC

d_call: TRBD2
j_call: TRBJ2-1
clone_size: few
v_call: TRBV18
cdr3_aa: CASSPRSGGGNEQFF
cdr3_nt: TGTGCCAGCTCACCACGGTCTGGCGGGGGCAATGAGCAGTTCTTC